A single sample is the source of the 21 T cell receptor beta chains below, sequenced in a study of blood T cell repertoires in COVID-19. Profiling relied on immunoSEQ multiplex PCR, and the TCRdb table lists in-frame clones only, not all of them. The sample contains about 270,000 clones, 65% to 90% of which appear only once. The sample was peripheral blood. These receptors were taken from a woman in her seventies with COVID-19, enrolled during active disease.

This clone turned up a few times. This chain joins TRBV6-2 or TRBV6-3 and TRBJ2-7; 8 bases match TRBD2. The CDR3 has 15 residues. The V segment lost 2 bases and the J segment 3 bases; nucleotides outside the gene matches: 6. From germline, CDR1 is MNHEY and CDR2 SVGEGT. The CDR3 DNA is TGTGCCAGCAGTTACATCGGGACTAGATACTACGAGCAGTACTTC. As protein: CASSYIGTRYYEQYF.

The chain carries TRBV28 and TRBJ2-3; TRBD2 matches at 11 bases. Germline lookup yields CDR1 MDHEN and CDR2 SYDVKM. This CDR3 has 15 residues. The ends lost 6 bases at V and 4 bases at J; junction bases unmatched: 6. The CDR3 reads CASRPTSGGADTQYF. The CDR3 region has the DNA TGTGCCAGCAGACCTACTAGCGGGGGTGCAGATACGCAGTATTTT. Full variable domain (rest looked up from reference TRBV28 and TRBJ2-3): DVKVTQSSRYLVKRTGEKVFLECVQDMDHENMFWYRQDPGLGLRLIYFSYDVKMKEKGDIPEGYSVSREKKERFSLILESASTNQTSMYLCASRPTSGGADTQYFGPGTRLTVL.

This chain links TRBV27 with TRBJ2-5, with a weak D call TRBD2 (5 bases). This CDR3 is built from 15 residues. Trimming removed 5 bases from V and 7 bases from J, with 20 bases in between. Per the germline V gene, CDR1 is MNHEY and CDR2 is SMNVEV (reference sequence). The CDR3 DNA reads TGTGCCAGCAGTCATCGCGATCGTATCGGAGGGACCCAGTACTTC. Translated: CASSHRDRIGGTQYF.

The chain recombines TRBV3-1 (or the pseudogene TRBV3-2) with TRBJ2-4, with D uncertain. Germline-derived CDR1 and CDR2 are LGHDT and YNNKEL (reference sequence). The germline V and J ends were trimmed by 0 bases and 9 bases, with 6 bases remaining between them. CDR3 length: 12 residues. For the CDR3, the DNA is TGTGCCAGCAGCCAAGATGCGAGCATTCAGTACTTC. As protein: CASSQDASIQYF.

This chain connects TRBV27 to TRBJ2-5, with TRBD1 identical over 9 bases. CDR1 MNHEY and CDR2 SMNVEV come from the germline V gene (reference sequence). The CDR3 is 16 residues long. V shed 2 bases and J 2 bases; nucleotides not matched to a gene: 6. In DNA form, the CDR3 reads TGTGCCAGCAGTTTAAGGGGTGGGACAGGGCAAGAGACCCAGTACTTC. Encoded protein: CASSLRGGTGQETQYF.

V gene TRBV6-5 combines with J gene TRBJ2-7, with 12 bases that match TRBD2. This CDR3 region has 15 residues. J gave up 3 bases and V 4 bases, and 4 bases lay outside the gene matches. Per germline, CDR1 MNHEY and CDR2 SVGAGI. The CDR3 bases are TGTGCCAGCAGTTCTCCGACTAGCGGGGGCTACGAGCAGTACTTC. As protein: CASSSPTSGGYEQYF.

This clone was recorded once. The CDR3: CASSYLAGGLDEQFF. The CDR3 bases are TGTGCCAGCAGTTACCTAGCGGGGGGGTTGGATGAGCAGTTCTTC. This chain joins TRBV6-5 and TRBJ2-1; TRBD2 matches 12 bases. Trimming removed 2 bases from V and 8 bases from J; junction bases left unmatched: 4. Germline V CDR1 and CDR2: MNHEY, SVGAGI. The length of the CDR3 is 15 residues.

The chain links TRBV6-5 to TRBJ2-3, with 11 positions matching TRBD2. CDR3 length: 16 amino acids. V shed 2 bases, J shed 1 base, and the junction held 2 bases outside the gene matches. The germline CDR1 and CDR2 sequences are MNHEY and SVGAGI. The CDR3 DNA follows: TGTGCCAGCAGTTACCAGGGACTAGCGGGCACAGATACGCAGTATTTT. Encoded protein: CASSYQGLAGTDTQYF.

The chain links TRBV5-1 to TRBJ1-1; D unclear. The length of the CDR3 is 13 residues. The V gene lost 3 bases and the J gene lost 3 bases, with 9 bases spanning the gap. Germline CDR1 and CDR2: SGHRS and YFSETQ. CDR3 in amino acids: CASSSPGYTEAFF. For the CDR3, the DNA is TGCGCCAGCAGCTCCCCCGGGTACACTGAAGCTTTCTTT.

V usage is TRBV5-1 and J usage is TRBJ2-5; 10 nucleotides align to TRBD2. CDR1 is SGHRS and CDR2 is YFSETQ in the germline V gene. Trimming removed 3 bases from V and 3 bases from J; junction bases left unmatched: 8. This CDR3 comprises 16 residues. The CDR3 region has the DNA TGCGCCAGCAGCTGGGGACTAGCGTTTGGGGAAGAGACCCAGTACTTC. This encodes CASSWGLAFGEETQYF.

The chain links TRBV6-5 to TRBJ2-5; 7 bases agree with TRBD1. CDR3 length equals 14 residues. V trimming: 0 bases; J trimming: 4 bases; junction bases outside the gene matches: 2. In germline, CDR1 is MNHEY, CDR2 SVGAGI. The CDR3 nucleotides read TGTGCCAGCAGTTACTCGACAGGGCTAGAGACCCAGTACTTC. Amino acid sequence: CASSYSTGLETQYF.

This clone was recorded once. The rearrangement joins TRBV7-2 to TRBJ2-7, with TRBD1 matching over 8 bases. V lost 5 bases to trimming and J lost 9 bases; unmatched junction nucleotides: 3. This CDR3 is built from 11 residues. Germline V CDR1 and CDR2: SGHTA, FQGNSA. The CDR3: CASSHTGGQYF. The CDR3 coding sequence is TGTGCCAGCAGCCATACAGGGGGGCAGTACTTC.

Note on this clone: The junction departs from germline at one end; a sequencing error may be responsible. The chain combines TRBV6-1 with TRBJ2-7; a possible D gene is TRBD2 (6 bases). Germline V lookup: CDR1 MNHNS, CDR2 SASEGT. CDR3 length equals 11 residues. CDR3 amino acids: CASSEWDSLSF. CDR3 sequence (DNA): TGTGCCAGCAGTGAATGGGACTCCTTAAGCTTC.

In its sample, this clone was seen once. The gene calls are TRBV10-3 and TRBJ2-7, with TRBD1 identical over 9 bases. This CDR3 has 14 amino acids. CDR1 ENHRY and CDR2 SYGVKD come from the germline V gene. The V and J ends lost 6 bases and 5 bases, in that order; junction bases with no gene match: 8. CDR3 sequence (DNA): TGTGCCATCAGGCCGACAGGGGGGAACCACGAGCAGTACTTC. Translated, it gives CAIRPTGGNHEQYF.

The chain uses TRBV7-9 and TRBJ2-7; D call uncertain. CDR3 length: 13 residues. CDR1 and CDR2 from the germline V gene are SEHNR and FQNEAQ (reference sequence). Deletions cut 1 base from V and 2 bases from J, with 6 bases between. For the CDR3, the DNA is TGTGCCAGCAGCTTAGGCGGAACCTACGAGCAGTACTTC. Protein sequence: CASSLGGTYEQYF.

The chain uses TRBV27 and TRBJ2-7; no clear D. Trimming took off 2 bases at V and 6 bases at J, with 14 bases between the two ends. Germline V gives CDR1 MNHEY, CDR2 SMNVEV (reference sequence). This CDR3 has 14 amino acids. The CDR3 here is CASSLVARSSEQYF. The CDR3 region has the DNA TGTGCCAGCAGTTTAGTTGCGAGGAGCTCCGAGCAGTACTTC.

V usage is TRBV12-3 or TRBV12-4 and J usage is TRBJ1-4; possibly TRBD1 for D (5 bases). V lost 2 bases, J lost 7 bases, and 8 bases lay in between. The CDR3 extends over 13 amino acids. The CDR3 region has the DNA TGTGCCAGCAGTTTACAGGGCGGTGAAAAACTGTTTTTT. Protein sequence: CASSLQGGEKLFF.

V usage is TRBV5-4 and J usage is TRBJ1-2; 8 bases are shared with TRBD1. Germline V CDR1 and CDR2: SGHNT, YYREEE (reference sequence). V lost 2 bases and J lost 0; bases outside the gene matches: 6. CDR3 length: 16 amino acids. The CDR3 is CASSFGTGPPNYGYTF. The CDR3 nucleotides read TGTGCCAGCAGCTTTGGGACAGGTCCTCCTAACTATGGCTACACCTTC.

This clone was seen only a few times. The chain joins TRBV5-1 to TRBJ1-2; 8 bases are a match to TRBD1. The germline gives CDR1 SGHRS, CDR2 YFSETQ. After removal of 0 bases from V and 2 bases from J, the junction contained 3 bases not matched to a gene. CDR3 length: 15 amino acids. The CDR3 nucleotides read TGCGCCAGCAGCTTGGTCGACAGGGGAAACTATGGCTACACCTTC. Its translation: CASSLVDRGNYGYTF.

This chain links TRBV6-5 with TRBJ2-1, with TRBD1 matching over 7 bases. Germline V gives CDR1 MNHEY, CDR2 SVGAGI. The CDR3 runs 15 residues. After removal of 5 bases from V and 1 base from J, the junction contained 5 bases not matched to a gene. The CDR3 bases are TGTGCCAGCAGTAACCCAGGGGGATCCTACAATGAGCAGTTCTTC. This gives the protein CASSNPGGSYNEQFF.

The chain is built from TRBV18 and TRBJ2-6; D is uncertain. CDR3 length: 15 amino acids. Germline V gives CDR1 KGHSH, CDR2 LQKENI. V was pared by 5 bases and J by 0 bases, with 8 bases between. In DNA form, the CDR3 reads TGTGCCAGCTCATCTACAGTCTCTGGGGCCAACGTCCTGACTTTC. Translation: CASSSTVSGANVLTF. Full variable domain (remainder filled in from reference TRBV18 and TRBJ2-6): NAGVMQNPRHLVRRRGQEARLRCSPMKGHSHVYWYRQLPEEGLKFMVYLQKENIIDESGMPKERFSAEFPKEGPSILRIQQVVRGDSAAYFCASSSTVSGANVLTFGAGSRLTVL.